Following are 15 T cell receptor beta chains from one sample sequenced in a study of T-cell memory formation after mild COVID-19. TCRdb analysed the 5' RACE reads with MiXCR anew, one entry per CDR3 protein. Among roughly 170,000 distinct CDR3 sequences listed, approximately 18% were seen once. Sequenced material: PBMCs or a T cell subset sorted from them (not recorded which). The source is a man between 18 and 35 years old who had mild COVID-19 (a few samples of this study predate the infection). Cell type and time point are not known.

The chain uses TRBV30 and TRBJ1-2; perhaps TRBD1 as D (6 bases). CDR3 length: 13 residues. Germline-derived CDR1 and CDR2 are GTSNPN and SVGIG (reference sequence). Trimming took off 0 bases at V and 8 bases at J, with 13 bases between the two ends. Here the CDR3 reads CAWSVRGAMGYTF. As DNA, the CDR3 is TGTGCCTGGAGTGTTCGGGGGGCGATGGGCTACACCTTC.

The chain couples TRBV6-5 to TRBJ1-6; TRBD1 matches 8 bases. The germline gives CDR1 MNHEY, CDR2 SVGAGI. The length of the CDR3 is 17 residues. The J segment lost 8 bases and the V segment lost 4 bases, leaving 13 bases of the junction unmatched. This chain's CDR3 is CASSWGGPGTGDSPLHF. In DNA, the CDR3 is TGTGCCAGCAGTTGGGGGGGGCCCGGGACAGGAGATTCACCCCTCCACTTT.

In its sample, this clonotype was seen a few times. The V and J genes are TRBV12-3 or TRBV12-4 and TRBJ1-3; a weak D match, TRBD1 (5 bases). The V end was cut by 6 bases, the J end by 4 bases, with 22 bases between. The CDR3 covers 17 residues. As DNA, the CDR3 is TGTGCCAGCAGCCCCGCGGGGCGGGGGTACCTCGGAAACACCATATATTTT. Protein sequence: CASSPAGRGYLGNTIYF.

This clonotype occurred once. CDR3 sequence (DNA): TGCGCCAGCAGCCAAGATCACTATACGGCCCAGCATTTT. Protein sequence: CASSQDHYTAQHF. V usage is TRBV4-1 and J usage is TRBJ1-5; D unresolved. The CDR3 contains 13 residues. V shed 0 bases and J shed 11 bases, with 11 bases lying between them. Germline CDR1 reads MGHRA; CDR2 reads YSYEKL.

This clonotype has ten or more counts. The CDR3, as DNA: TGCAGCGTTGAAGATCTAGTCTGGACAGGTTGGGAATTTAGAGCTTTCTTT. This gives the protein CSVEDLVWTGWEFRAFF. The chain recombines TRBV29-1 with TRBJ1-1, with 7 bases that match TRBD1. The CDR3 spans 17 residues. After removal of 0 bases from V and 10 bases from J, the junction contained 20 bases not matched to a gene. CDR1 is SQVTM and CDR2 is ANQGSEA in the germline V gene.

CDR3 in amino acids: CASSLEDTRFYGYTF. DNA for the CDR3: TGCGCCAGCAGCTTGGAAGACACCCGATTCTATGGCTACACCTTC. The chain employs TRBV5-1 and TRBJ1-2; D uncertain. The CDR3 covers 15 residues. V dropped 0 bases and J dropped 4 bases, with 13 bases sitting between them. Germline CDR1 reads SGHRS; CDR2 reads YFSETQ. The complete variable domain, with remaining parts taken from reference TRBV5-1 and TRBJ1-2, reads KAGVTQTPRYLIKTRGQQVTLSCSPISGHRSVSWYQQTPGQGLQFLFEYFSETQRNKGNFPGRFSGRQFSNSRSEMNVSTLELGDSALYLCASSLEDTRFYGYTFGSGTRLTVV.

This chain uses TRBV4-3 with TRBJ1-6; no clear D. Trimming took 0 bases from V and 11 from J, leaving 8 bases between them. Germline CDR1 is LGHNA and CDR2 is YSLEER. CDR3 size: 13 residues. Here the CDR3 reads CASSQEPGTPLHF. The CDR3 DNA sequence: TGCGCCAGCAGCCAAGAGCCGGGGACACCCCTCCACTTT.

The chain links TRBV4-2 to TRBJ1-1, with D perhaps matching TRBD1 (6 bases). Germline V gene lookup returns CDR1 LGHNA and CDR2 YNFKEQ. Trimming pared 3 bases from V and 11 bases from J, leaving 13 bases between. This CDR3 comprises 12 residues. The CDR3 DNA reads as TGTGCCAGCAGCCAGGGGGATAGGGGGGCTTTCTTT. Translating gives CASSQGDRGAFF.

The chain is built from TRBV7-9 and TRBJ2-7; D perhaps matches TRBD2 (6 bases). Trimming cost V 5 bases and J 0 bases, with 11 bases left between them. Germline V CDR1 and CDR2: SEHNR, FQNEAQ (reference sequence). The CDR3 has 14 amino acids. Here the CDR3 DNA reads TGTGCCAGCAGCCGGGGAGGCAGCTCCTACGAGCAGTACTTC. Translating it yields CASSRGGSSYEQYF.

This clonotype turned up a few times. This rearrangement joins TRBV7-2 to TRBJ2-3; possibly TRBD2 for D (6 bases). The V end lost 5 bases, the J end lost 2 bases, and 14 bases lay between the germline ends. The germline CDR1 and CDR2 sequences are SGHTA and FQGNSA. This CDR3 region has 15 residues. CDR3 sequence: CASSQWRALTDTQYF. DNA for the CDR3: TGTGCCAGCAGCCAGTGGAGGGCCCTCACAGATACGCAGTATTTT.

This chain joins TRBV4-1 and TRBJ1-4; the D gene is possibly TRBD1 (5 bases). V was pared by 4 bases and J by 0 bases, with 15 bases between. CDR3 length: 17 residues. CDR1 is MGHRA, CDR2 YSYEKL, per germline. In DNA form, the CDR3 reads TGCGCCAGCAGCCGGAACCTCCAGGGTGCAACTAATGAAAAACTGTTTTTT. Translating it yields CASSRNLQGATNEKLFF.

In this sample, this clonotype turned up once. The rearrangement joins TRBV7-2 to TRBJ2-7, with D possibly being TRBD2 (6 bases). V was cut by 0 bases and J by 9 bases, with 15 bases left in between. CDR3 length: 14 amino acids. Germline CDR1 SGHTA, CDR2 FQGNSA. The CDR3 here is CASSLAFQTAGQYF. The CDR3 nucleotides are TGTGCCAGCAGCTTAGCGTTTCAAACAGCGGGGCAGTACTTC.

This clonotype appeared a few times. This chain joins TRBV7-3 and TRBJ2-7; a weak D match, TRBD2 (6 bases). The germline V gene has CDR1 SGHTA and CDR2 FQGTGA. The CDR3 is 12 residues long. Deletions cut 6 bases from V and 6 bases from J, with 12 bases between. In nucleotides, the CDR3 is TGTGCCAGCAGTCGAGCGGGTGGCGAGCAGTACTTC. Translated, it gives CASSRAGGEQYF.

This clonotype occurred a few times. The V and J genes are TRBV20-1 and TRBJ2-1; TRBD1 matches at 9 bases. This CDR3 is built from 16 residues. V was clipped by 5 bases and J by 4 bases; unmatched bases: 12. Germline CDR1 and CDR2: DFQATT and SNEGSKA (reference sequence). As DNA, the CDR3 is TGCAGTGCTCTAGGGGGGAGGACAGGGGCTTACAATGAGCAGTTCTTC. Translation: CSALGGRTGAYNEQFF.

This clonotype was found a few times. The DNA of the CDR3 is TGTGCCAGCAGACAGGGGTGGAATTCACCCCTCCACTTT. Its translation is CASRQGWNSPLHF. The V and J genes are TRBV6-2 or TRBV6-3 and TRBJ1-6, with 7 bases identical to TRBD1. Germline V gene sequence: CDR1 MNHEY, CDR2 SVGEGT. The CDR3 runs to 13 residues. V shed 6 bases, J shed 7 bases, and the junction held 3 bases outside the gene matches.